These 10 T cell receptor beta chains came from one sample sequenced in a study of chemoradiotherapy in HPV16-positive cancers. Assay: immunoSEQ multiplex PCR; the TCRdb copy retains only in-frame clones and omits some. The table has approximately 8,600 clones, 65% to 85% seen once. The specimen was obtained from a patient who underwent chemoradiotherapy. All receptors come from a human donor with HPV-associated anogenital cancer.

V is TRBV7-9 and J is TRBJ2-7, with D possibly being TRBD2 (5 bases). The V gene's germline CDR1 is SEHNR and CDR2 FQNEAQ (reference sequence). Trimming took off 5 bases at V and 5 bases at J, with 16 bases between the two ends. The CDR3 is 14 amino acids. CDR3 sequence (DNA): TGTGCCAGCAGCAAGACCCCCCCGGGAAACGAGCAGTACTTC. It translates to CASSKTPPGNEQYF.

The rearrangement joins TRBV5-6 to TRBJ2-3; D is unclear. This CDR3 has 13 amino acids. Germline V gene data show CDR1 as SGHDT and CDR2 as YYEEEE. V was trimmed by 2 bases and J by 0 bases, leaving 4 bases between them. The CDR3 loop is CASSLSSTDTQYF. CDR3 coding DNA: TGTGCCAGCAGCTTATCTAGCACAGATACGCAGTATTTT.

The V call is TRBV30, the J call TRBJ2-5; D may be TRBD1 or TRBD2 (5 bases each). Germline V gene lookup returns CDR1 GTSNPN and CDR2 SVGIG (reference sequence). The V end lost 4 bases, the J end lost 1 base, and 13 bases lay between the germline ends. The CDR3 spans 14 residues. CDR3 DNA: TGTGCCTGGATTGCGGTGGGACCCCAAGAGACCCAGTACTTC. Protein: CAWIAVGPQETQYF.

The CDR3 loop reads CSVADRVYGYTF. Written as DNA, the CDR3 is TGCAGCGTTGCCGACAGGGTATATGGCTACACCTTC. The chain links TRBV29-1 to TRBJ1-2; 7 nucleotides match TRBD1. CDR1 is SQVTM, CDR2 ANQGSEA, per germline. The CDR3 has 12 amino acids. Unmatched junction bases numbered 4, after V lost 4 bases and J lost 5 bases.

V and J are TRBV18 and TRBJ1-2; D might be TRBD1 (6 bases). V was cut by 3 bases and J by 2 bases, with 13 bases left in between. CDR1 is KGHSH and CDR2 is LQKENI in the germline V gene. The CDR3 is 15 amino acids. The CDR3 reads CASSPARDTNYGYTF. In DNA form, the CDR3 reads TGTGCCAGCTCACCCGCCCGGGACACCAACTATGGCTACACCTTC.

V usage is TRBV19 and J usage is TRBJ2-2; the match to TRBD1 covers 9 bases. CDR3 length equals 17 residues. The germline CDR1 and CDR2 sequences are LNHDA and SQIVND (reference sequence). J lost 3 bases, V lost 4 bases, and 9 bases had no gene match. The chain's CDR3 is CASSRTGDASDTGELFF. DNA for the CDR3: TGTGCCAGTAGTAGGACAGGGGACGCTTCGGACACCGGGGAGCTGTTTTTT.

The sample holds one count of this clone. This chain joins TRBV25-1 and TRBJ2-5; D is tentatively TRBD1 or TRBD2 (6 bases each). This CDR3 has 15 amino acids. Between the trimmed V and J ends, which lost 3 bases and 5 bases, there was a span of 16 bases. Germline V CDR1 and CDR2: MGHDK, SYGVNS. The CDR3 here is CASSDRGPGVETQYF. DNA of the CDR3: TGTGCCAGCAGTGACCGGGGGCCTGGGGTGGAGACCCAGTACTTC.

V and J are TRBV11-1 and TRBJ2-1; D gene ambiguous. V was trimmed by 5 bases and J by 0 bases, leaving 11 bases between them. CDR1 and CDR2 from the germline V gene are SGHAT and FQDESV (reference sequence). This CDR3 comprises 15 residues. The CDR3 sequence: CASSARGYSYNEQFF. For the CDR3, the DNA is TGTGCCAGCAGCGCCAGAGGTTACTCCTACAATGAGCAGTTCTTC.

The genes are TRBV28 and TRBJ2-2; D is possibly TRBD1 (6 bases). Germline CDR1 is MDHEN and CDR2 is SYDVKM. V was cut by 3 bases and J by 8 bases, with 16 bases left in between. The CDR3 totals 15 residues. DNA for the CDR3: TGTGCCAGCAGTTTTTTACAGGGAAGGACGGGGGAGCTGTTTTTT. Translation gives CASSFLQGRTGELFF.

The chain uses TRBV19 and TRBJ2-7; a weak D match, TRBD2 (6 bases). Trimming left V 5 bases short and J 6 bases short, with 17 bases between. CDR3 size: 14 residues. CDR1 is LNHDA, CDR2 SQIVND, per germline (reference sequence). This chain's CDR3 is CASSFTGATTEQYF. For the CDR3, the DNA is TGTGCCAGTAGTTTCACGGGAGCTACAACCGAGCAGTACTTC.